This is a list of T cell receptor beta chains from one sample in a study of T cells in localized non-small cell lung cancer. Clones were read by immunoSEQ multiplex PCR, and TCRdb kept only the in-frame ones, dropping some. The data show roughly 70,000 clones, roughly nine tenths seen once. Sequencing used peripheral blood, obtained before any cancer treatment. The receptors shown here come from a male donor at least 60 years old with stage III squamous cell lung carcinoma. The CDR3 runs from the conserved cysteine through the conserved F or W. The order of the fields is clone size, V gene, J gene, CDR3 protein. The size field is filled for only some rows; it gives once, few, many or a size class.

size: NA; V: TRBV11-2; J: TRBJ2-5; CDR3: CASSFIGTGVQTQYF
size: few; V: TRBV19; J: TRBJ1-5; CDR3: CASRSLNQPQHF
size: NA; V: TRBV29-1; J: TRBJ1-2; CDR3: CSVGFGTDANYGYTF
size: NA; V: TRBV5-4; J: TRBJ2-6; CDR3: CASSLEAGANVLTF
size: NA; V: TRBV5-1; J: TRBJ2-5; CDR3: CASSLAWGGETQYF
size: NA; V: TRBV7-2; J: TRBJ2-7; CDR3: CASSSTAVGAYEQYF
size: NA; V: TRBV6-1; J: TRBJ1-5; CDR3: CASSIGTGNQPQHF
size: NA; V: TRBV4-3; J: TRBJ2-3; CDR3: CASSSGAGAGTDTQYF
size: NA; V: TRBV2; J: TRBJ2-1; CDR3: CASSEALGYNEQFF
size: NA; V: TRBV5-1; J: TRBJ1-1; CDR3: CASSLEVTEAFF
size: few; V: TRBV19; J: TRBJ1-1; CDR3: CASSLHRENTEAFF
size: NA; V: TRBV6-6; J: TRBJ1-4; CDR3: CASSYSAGTEEKLFF
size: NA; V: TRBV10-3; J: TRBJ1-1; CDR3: CAITRQGNTEAFF
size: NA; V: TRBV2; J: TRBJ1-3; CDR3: CASSARAGNTIYF
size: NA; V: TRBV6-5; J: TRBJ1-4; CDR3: CASRAGTGSEKLFF
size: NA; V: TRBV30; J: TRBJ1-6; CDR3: CAWSVRGTDSPLHF
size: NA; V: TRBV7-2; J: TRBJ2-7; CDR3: CASSWSRSYEQYF